The next 5 T cell receptor beta chains were all read from a single sample in a study of cytomegalovirus exposure and HLA in healthy donors. PCR employed 60 Vbeta and 13 Jbeta primers. Clones were sequenced by immunoSEQ multiplex PCR, and TCRdb holds only the in-frame ones, with some missing. The sample's table shows about 200,000 clones. The specimen sequenced was PBMCs. The receptors were sampled from a woman aged 25 to 39 in good health and CMV-seropositive.

For this clone: Other DNA sequences in this sample translate to the same CDR3. V usage is TRBV2 and J usage is TRBJ1-2, with TRBD1 matching over 7 bases. After removal of 4 bases from V and 4 bases from J, the junction contained 3 bases not matched to a gene. This CDR3 is 13 amino acids long. Looked up from germline, CDR1 is SNHLY and CDR2 is FYNNEI. Here the CDR3 reads CASSGQGGYGYTF. The CDR3 DNA reads as TGTGCCAGCAGTGGACAGGGAGGCTATGGCTACACCTTC.

This chain uses TRBV5-5 with TRBJ1-1; tentatively, D is TRBD1 (5 bases). Germline CDR1 and CDR2: SGHKS and YYEKEE (reference sequence). Trimming took off 6 bases at V and 4 bases at J, with 13 bases between the two ends. The CDR3 length is 13 residues. Written as DNA, the CDR3 is TGTGCCAGCACCTCGGACATCCTCACTGAAGCTTTCTTT. As protein: CASTSDILTEAFF.

This chain uses TRBV30 with TRBJ2-7, with D hard to call. V was pared by 2 bases and J by 2 bases, with 4 bases between. The CDR3 sequence is 11 residues long. Per the germline V gene, CDR1 is GTSNPN and CDR2 is SVGIG (reference sequence). The CDR3 DNA is TGTGCCTGGAGTAGCCCCTACGAGCAGTACTTC. It codes for CAWSSPYEQYF.

The chain carries TRBV6-5 and TRBJ2-7, with 8 bases that match TRBD1. CDR1 MNHEY and CDR2 SVGAGI come from the germline V gene. The CDR3 sequence is 14 residues long. J was trimmed by 3 bases and V by 4 bases; bases with no gene match: 5. The CDR3 sequence is CASSSDRDDYEQYF. CDR3 sequence (DNA): TGTGCCAGCAGTTCGGACAGGGACGACTACGAGCAGTACTTC.

The chain carries TRBV10-1 and TRBJ1-1; 7 nucleotides agree with TRBD1. With 3 bases clipped from V and 2 bases from J, the junction kept 3 bases outside the gene matches. Looked up from germline, CDR1 is WNHNN and CDR2 is SYGVQD (reference sequence). This CDR3 has 14 amino acids. CDR3 protein: CASSDGTANTEAFF. CDR3 bases: TGCGCCAGCAGTGACGGGACAGCCAACACTGAAGCTTTCTTT.